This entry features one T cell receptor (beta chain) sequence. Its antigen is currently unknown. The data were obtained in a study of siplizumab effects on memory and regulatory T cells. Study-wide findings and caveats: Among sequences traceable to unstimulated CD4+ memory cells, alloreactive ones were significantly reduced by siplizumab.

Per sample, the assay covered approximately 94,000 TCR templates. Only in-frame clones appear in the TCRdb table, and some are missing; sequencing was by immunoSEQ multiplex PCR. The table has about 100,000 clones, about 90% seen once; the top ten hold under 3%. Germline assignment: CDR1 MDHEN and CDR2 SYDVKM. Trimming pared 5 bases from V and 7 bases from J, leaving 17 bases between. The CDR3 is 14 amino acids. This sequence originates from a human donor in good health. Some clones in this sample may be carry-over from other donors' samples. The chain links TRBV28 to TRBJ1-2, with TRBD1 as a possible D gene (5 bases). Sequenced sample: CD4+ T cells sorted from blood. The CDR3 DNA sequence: TGTGCCAGCAGTCCGGGGCAGGAGCTGTTTGGCTACACCTTC. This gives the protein CASSPGQELFGYTF.